This T cell receptor (beta chain) was obtained from a study of blood T cell repertoires in COVID-19. Repertoires were generated with immunoSEQ multiplex PCR, while TCRdb's copy carries only in-frame clones and drops some. This sample has about 80,000 clones, with approximately 76% found just once. Sequencing input: peripheral blood. The source of this sequence is a man in his 70s with active or convalescent COVID-19.

The CDR3 loop reads CASSLHSGGPGNTIYF. The CDR3 DNA follows: TGTGCCAGCAGCCTACATTCAGGGGGTCCCGGAAACACCATATATTTT. The chain carries TRBV7-9 and TRBJ1-3; 7 positions agree with TRBD1. Germline V gene sequence: CDR1 SEHNR, CDR2 FQNEAQ (reference sequence). Losses at the gene ends were 5 bases for V and 4 bases for J; bases not matched to a gene: 11. The CDR3 length is 16 residues. Full variable domain (missing parts from reference TRBV7-9 and TRBJ1-3): DTGVSQNPRHKITKRGQNVTFRCDPISEHNRLYWYRQTLGQGPEFLTYFQNEAQLEKSRLLSDRFSAERPKGSFSTLEIQRTEQGDSAMYLCASSLHSGGPGNTIYFGEGSWLTVV.